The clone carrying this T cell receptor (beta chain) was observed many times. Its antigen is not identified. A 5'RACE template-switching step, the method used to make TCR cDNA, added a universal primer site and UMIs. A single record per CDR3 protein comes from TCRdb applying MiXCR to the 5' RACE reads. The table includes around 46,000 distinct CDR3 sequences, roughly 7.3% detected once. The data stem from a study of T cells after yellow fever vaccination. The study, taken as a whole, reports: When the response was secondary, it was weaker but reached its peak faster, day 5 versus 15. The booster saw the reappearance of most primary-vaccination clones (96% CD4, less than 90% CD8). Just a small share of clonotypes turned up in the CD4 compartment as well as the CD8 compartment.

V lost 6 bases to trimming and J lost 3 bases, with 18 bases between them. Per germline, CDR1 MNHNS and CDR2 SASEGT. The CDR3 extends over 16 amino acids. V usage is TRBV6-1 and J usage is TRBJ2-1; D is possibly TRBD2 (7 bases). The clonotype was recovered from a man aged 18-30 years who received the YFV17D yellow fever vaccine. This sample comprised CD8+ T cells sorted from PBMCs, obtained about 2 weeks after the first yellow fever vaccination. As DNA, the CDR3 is TGTGCCAGCAGAGACTTTGGGGGGGGCTACTACAATGAGCAGTTCTTC. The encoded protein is CASRDFGGGYYNEQFF.